This T cell receptor (beta chain) was identified during a study of blood T cell repertoires in COVID-19. Authors' analysis steps: Using reference gene primer amplification, nucleated cell counts were estimated. Repertoires were generated with immunoSEQ multiplex PCR, while TCRdb's copy carries only in-frame clones and drops some. V, J and clone size reflect that table, while D and trimming were determined from the DNA. This sample carries 270,000 or so clones, 82% of them seen once, and the ten largest clones take less than 4%. Germline CDR1 SGHTA, CDR2 FQGTGA. This CDR3 spans 16 amino acids. Trimming took 5 bases from V and 4 from J; bases not matched to a gene: 6.

The sequence came from a woman between 18 and 30 years old with acute or convalescent COVID-19. The specimen was peripheral blood. V and J are TRBV7-3 and TRBJ2-3; the match to TRBD2 covers 13 bases. The CDR3 DNA sequence: TGTGCCAGCAGCCCAACTAGCGGGAGGGCCGCAGATACGCAGTATTTT. This encodes CASSPTSGRAADTQYF.